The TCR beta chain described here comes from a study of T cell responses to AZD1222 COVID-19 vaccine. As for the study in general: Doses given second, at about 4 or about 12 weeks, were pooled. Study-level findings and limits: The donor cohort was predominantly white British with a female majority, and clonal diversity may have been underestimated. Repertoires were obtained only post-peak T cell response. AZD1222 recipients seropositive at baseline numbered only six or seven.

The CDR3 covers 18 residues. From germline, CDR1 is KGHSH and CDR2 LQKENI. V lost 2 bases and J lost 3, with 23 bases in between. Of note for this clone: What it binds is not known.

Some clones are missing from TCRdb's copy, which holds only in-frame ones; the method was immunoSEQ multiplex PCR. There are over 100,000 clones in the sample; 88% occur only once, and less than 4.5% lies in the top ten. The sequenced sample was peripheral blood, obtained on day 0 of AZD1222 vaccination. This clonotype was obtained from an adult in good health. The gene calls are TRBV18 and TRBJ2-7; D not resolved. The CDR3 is CASSPTLACGCFNYEQYF. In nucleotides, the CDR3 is TGTGCCAGCTCACCAACTTTGGCCTGCGGCTGTTTTAACTACGAGCAGTACTTC.